This T cell receptor beta chain comes out of a study of blood T cell repertoires in COVID-19 (dated by TCRdb to between 2020 and 2021). For context, the study as a whole: Samples covering the acute and convalescent phases of COVID-19 were provided by collaborators in the United States, Italy and Spain. The material from the prospective study consisted of cDNA or gDNA derived from T cells, B-cell-depleted T cells, or PBMCs. The dataset comprised deeply sampled blood TCRbeta repertoires from subjects exposed to, actively infected with, or recovered from COVID-19. A freely available public database, intended as a resource for researchers studying the immune response to SARS-CoV-2, is where the repertoires were released. Samples were obtained from the ongoing ImmuneRACE study (first 160 participants) and from roughly 1,300 subjects provided by 6 global collaborators. Sample metadata almost always included a de-identified subject ID, COVID-19 status, age in years and sex. Where HLA class I and class II types were available, the types were taken from metadata supplied by the sample provider, not from assay-based typing. General study outcomes and caveats: How much clinical and demographic metadata was included differed by source and by participant, and the metadata was provided uncurated.

TCRbeta CDR3 regions were amplified from genomic DNA by means of the immunoSEQ Assay, a bias-controlled multiplex PCR. The authors' analysis ran thus. Nucleated cell counts per sample were estimated from amplification of reference gene primers within the assay. To quantify the absolute abundance of each unique TCRbeta CDR3 rearrangement, sequence reads were collapsed and filtered. For each sample, productive Simpson clonality was calculated by taking the square root of Simpson's diversity index across productive rearrangements. In TCRdb, the immuneACCESS table is reduced to in-frame sequences with V and J assigned. These tables do not hold every clone; where another copy was compared, an unresolved V gene accounts for under half, and the others remain unexplained. The DNA was the basis for D and trimming; V, J and clone size are from that table. The sample table shows approximately 79,000 clones, and 75% to 90% are seen once. Roughly 12% of the sample is held by the ten biggest clonotypes.

One collaborating source in Seattle enrolled patients while the patients were actively infected and followed the patients over time throughout the course of disease. The collaborating institutions used their own protocols to collect whole blood in K2EDTA tubes. For TCRbeta analysis, collaborators shipped samples in one of three forms: frozen whole blood, isolated PBMCs, or DNA extracted from either of those sample types. This clone turned up a few times. Its antigen is still unknown. Per-nucleotide qualities are absent, and no much larger clonotype sits a single base away. V and J lose 4 bases and 4 bases, and a span of 14 bases separates them. The CDR3 measures 16 amino acids from cysteine to phenylalanine. Just the 48-base CDR3 DNA is kept, in frame starting at base 1. CDR1 MDHEN and CDR2 SYDVKM were looked up in the germline V gene.

The TCR sequence derives from a man over 45 with COVID-19, enrolled during active disease. The chain is assembled from TRBV28 and TRBJ1-6; D gene: possibly TRBD1, on 5 matching bases. Input material: peripheral blood. The DNA reads as follows: TGTGCCAGCAGTTCCTCAGACAGCCCGTATAATTCACCCCTCCACTTT. The resulting protein is CASSSSDSPYNSPLHF.